The rows below give T cell receptor beta chains drawn from one sample of a study of regulatory T cells in long-lasting Graves disease. A single record per CDR3 protein comes from TCRdb applying MiXCR to the multiplex PCR reads. The table includes some 490,000 distinct CDR3 sequences, around 11% detected once. This sample was shared with a second study, whose subject was T cells in Graves' hyperthyroidism and ophthalmopathy.

The sample in question was peripheral blood mononuclear cells (PBMCs), obtained at new diagnosis, from a patient treated with antithyroid drugs. These receptors were collected from a woman younger than 45 with Graves disease. The CDR3 runs from the conserved cysteine through the conserved F or W. D genes are given only for firm matches.

d_call	v_call	cdr3_aa
NA	TRBV27	CASGLGGTGELFF
TRBD2	TRBV5-6	CASSQTGLAGLKETQYF
NA	TRBV28	CASRRQNPAYEQYF
NA	TRBV20-1	CSASRPGREQFF
NA	TRBV2	CASSDRAANTEAFF
TRBD1	TRBV20-1	CSARGTGSTEAFF
NA	TRBV2	CASSEDLDAQPQHF
NA	TRBV2	CASSQQFSGNTIYF
NA	TRBV11-2	CASSNLTERPLNEQFF
NA	TRBV6-1	CASRGPTGELFF
TRBD2	TRBV19	CASKIGASGNYEQYF
NA	TRBV29-1	CSVLGATNEKLFF
TRBD1	TRBV5-8	CASRPFGQGRNEQYF
NA	TRBV4-3	CASSLYRAARTEAFF
NA	TRBV12-3/TRBV12-4	CASSWTDNYGYTF
TRBD1	TRBV15	CATSRVRGRVTDTQYF
NA	TRBV10-1	CANTRRGRPIQPQHF
NA	TRBV2	CASYGAAPYNSPLHF
NA	TRBV10-3	CAISDDRVAKPQHF
TRBD1	TRBV24-1	CATSDGPGQGSMNTEAFF
NA	TRBV12-3/TRBV12-4	CASSRWVTGELFF
NA	TRBV10-2	CASSRESLSGLARLSSYNEQFF
TRBD1	TRBV19	CASKQGASGNTIYF
NA	TRBV20-1	CSARDWVGASGNTIYF
NA	TRBV20-1	CSAREFGSYSGSTIYF
NA	TRBV20-1	CSAPPRGLQETQYF
NA	TRBV29-1	CSAAGGTGYYNEQFF
TRBD1	TRBV19	CASKTGGMFWYGYTF
NA	TRBV7-9	CASSSRTEPTYNEQFF